The clone carrying this T cell receptor beta chain was observed a few times. The record originates from a study of OX40 agonist ivuxolimab in advanced cancers. The CDR3 consists of 14 residues. The V and J ends lost 1 base and 2 bases respectively, with 7 bases between them. Germline values: CDR1 MNHNS, CDR2 SASEGT. Sequencing was performed with immunoSEQ multiplex PCR; in TCRdb, only in-frame clones are kept and a portion is missing. There are tens of thousands of clones in the sample; 70% to 90% occur only once, and 1.5% to 2% lies in the top ten. The chain has TRBV6-1 and TRBJ2-3; D gene unclear. The sequences come from CD4+ or CD8+ T cells sorted from blood, collected in a trial of the OX40 agonist ivuxolimab. This receptor was obtained from an adult with an advanced solid tumor such as melanoma, head and neck, liver or kidney cancer. The CDR3 reads CASSEVGSTDTQYF. The CDR3 coding sequence is TGTGCCAGCAGTGAAGTGGGGTCCACAGATACGCAGTATTTT.